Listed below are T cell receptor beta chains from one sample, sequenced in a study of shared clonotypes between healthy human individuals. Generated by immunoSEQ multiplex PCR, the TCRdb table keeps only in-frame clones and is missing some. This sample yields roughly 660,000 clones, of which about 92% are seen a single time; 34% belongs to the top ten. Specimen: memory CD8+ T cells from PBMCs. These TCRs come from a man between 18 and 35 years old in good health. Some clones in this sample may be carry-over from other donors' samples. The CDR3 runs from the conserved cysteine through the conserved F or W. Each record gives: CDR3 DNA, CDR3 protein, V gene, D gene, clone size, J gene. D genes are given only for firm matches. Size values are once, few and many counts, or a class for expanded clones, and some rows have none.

CDR3 DNA: TGCGCCAGCAGCCAAGTAGCGGCTCACTCCTACAATGAGCAGTTCTTC
CDR3 protein: CASSQVAAHSYNEQFF
V gene: TRBV4-1
D gene: .
clone size: .
J gene: TRBJ2-1

CDR3 DNA: TGTGCCTGGAACCCTGCAGGCTATGGGAAAGCTTTCTTT
CDR3 protein: CAWNPAGYGKAFF
V gene: TRBV30
D gene: .
clone size: .
J gene: TRBJ1-1

CDR3 DNA: TGCGCCAGCAGCGAGGGGAGGACCTACGAGCAGTACTTC
CDR3 protein: CASSEGRTYEQYF
V gene: TRBV4-3
D gene: .
clone size: once
J gene: TRBJ2-7

CDR3 DNA: TGTGCCAGCAGCTTAGATCACAGCTACGAGCAGTACTTC
CDR3 protein: CASSLDHSYEQYF
V gene: TRBV7-9
D gene: .
clone size: .
J gene: TRBJ2-7

CDR3 DNA: TGTGCCATCAGTGAGTCCGGGGGCAAATACGAGCAGTACTTC
CDR3 protein: CAISESGGKYEQYF
V gene: TRBV10-3
D gene: .
clone size: .
J gene: TRBJ2-7

CDR3 DNA: TGTGCCAGCAGTGATCCGGGGATAACTTCCTACAATGAGCAGTTCTTC
CDR3 protein: CASSDPGITSYNEQFF
V gene: TRBV2
D gene: .
clone size: .
J gene: TRBJ2-1

CDR3 DNA: TGTGCCAGCAGCCGGTGGGGGACTAGCGGGAGCGCGGGGGAGCTGTTTTTT
CDR3 protein: CASSRWGTSGSAGELFF
V gene: TRBV5-4
D gene: TRBD2
clone size: .
J gene: TRBJ2-2

CDR3 DNA: TGTGCCAGCAGTTTTGTCTTGGACAGATCCTACGAGCAGTACTTC
CDR3 protein: CASSFVLDRSYEQYF
V gene: TRBV28
D gene: .
clone size: .
J gene: TRBJ2-7

CDR3 DNA: TGTGCCAGTAGTATGTCTTGGGATCAGCCCCAGCATTTT
CDR3 protein: CASSMSWDQPQHF
V gene: TRBV19
D gene: .
clone size: .
J gene: TRBJ1-5

CDR3 DNA: TGTGCCAGCCGGGGACTAGCCGAGTACCAAGAGACCCAGTACTTC
CDR3 protein: CASRGLAEYQETQYF
V gene: TRBV27
D gene: TRBD2
clone size: .
J gene: TRBJ2-5

CDR3 DNA: TGTGCCAGCAGTTTACCAGGGATCTTAAACACTGAAGCTTTCTTT
CDR3 protein: CASSLPGILNTEAFF
V gene: TRBV28
D gene: .
clone size: .
J gene: TRBJ1-1

CDR3 DNA: TGTGCCAGCAGCCCAGTGGGTGCGGAGACCCAGTACTTC
CDR3 protein: CASSPVGAETQYF
V gene: TRBV4-2
D gene: .
clone size: .
J gene: TRBJ2-5

CDR3 DNA: TGTGCCAGCAGCTCATTATCGAATGAGCAGTTCTTC
CDR3 protein: CASSSLSNEQFF
V gene: TRBV9
D gene: .
clone size: .
J gene: TRBJ2-1

CDR3 DNA: TGTGCCACCAGCAGGGGACTAGCGGGAGGGCCCGTCACCGGGGAGCTGTTTTTT
CDR3 protein: CATSRGLAGGPVTGELFF
V gene: TRBV15
D gene: TRBD2
clone size: .
J gene: TRBJ2-2

CDR3 DNA: TGTGCCAGCAGTTTAGCAGGGCCTGAAGCTTTCTTT
CDR3 protein: CASSLAGPEAFF
V gene: TRBV28
D gene: .
clone size: .
J gene: TRBJ1-1

CDR3 DNA: TGTGCCAGCAGCTTATCCGTCCCGTACGAGCAGTACTTC
CDR3 protein: CASSLSVPYEQYF
V gene: TRBV7-9
D gene: .
clone size: once
J gene: TRBJ2-7